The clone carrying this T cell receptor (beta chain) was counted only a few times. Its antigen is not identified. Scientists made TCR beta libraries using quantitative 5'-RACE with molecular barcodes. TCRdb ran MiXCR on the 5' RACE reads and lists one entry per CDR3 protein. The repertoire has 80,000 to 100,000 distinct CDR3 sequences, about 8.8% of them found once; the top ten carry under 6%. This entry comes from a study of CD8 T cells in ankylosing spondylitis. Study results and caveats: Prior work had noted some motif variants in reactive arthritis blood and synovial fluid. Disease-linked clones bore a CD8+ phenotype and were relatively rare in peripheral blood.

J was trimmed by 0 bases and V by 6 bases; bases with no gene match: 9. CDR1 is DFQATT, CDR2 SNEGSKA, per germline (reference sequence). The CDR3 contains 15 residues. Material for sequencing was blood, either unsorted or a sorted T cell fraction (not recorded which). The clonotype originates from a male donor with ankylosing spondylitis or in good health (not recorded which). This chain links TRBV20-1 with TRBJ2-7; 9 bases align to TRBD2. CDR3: CSAPPLAGFSYEQYF. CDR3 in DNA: TGCAGTGCGCCTCCTCTAGCGGGGTTCTCCTACGAGCAGTACTTC.